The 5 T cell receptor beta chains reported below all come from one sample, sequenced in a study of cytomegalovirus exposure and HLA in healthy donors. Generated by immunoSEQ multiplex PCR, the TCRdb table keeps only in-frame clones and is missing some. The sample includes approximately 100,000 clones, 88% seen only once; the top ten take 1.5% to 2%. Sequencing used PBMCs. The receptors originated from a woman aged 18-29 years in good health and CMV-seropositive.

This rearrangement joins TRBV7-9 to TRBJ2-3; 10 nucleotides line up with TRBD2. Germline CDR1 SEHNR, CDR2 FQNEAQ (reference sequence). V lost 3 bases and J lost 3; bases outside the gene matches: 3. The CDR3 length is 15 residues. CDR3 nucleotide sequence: TGTGCCAGCAGCTTTAAGCGGGGGGGAACAGATACGCAGTATTTT. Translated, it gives CASSFKRGGTDTQYF.

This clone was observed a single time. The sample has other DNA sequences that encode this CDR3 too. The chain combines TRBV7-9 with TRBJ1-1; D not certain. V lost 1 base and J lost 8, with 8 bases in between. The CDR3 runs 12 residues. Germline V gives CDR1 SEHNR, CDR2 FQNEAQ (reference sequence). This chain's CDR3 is CASSLGLTEAFF. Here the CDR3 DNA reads TGTGCCAGCAGCTTAGGACTTACCGAAGCTTTCTTT.

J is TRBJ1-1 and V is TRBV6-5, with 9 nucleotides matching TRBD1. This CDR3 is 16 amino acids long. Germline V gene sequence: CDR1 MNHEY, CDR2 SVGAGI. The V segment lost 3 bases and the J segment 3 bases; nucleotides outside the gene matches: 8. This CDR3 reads CASSYYRGRKDTEAFF. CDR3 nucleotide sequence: TGTGCCAGCAGTTATTACAGGGGGCGTAAGGACACTGAAGCTTTCTTT.

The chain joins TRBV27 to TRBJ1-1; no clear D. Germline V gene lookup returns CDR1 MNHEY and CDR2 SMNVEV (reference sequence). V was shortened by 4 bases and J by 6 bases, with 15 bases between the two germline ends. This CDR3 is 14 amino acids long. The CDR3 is CASSSLVWAPEAFF. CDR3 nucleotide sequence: TGTGCCAGCAGTTCCCTCGTGTGGGCTCCTGAAGCTTTCTTT.

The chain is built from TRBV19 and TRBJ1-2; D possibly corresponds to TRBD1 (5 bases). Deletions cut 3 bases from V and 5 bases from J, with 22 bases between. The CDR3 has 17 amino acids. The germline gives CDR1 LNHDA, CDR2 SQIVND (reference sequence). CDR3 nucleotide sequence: TGTGCCAGTAGTATCTTTGGTACAGGCGAAAGTATTTATGGCTACACCTTC. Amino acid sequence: CASSIFGTGESIYGYTF.